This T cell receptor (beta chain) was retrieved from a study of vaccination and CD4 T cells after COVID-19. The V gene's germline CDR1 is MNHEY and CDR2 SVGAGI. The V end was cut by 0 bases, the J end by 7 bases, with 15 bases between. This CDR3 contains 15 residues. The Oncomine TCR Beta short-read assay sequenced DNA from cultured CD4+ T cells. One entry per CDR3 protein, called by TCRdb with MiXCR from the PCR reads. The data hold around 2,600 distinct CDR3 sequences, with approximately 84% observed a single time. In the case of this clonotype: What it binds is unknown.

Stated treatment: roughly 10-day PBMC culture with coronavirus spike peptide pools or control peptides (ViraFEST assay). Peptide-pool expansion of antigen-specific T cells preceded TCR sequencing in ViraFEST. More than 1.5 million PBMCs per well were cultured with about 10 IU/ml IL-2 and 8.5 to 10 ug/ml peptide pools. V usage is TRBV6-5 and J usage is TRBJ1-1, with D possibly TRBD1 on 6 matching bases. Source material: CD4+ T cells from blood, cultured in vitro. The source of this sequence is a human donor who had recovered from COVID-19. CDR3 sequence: CASSYSGGWSGEAFF. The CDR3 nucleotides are TGTGCCAGCAGTTACTCAGGGGGGTGGAGCGGTGAAGCTTTCTTT.